A selection of T cell receptor beta chains follows, all from one sample in a study of CD8 T cell repertoires and HIV-1 epitope variants. These receptors' antigens are unknown. Assay: immunoSEQ multiplex PCR; the TCRdb copy retains only in-frame clones and omits some. The table includes around 4,000 clones, 60% to 75% detected once. Sequencing input: cultured CD8+ T cells derived from PBMCs. These receptors came from a male donor with HIV. CDR3s include the opening cysteine and the closing phenylalanine or tryptophan. The D gene is left open where the match is weak. Clone size appears in some rows only: once, few, many, or a class for an expanded clone.

TRBD2	TRBV27	TRBJ2-1	.	CASSSGGSAYNEQFF	TGTGCCAGCAGTTCAGGCGGGAGTGCCTACAATGAGCAGTTCTTC
.	TRBV2	TRBJ2-7	.	CASPRGGASGEQYF	TGTGCCAGCCCCAGGGGGGGGGCAAGCGGCGAGCAGTACTTC
TRBD1	TRBV27	TRBJ1-2	.	CASSMAGQGAGGYTF	TGTGCCAGCAGTATGGCGGGACAGGGGGCTGGTGGCTACACCTTC
TRBD1	TRBV5-1	TRBJ2-1	.	CASSPRQGMAYNEQFF	TGCGCCAGCAGCCCCCGACAGGGCATGGCCTACAATGAGCAGTTCTTC
TRBD2	TRBV5-4	TRBJ2-5	.	CASSQPGTTNGETQYF	TGTGCCAGCAGCCAGCCCGGGACTACCAATGGAGAGACCCAGTACTTC
.	TRBV28	TRBJ1-2	.	CASSFPRTDTNYGYTF	TGTGCCAGCAGTTTCCCACGGACAGACACTAACTATGGCTACACCTTC
.	TRBV5-6	TRBJ2-7	.	CASSLSGSSYEQYF	TGTGCCAGCAGCTTGTCCGGGAGCTCCTACGAGCAGTACTTC
.	TRBV5-6	TRBJ1-3	few	CASSLIGANTIYF	TGTGCCAGCAGCTTGATAGGGGCGAACACCATATATTTT
.	TRBV30	TRBJ1-1	.	CAWILRGYTEAFF	TGTGCCTGGATCCTAAGGGGGTACACTGAAGCTTTCTTT
.	TRBV7-6	TRBJ2-1	.	CASSAGRGDNNEQFF	TGTGCCAGCAGCGCAGGCAGGGGGGATAACAATGAGCAGTTCTTC
.	TRBV5-6	TRBJ1-1	few	CASSPRAGVDAFF	TGTGCCAGCAGCCCAAGGGCGGGCGTTGACGCTTTCTTT
TRBD2	TRBV2	TRBJ2-5	.	CASSPSGSGETQYF	TGTGCCAGCAGCCCTAGCGGGAGTGGAGAGACCCAGTACTTC
.	TRBV11-1	TRBJ1-1	.	CASSLGTVNTEAFF	TGTGCCAGCAGCCTGGGGACCGTTAACACTGAAGCTTTCTTT
.	TRBV19	TRBJ1-5	.	CASTIFNGNQPQHF	TGTGCCAGTACTATTTTTAATGGCAATCAGCCCCAGCATTTT
.	TRBV19	TRBJ1-6	.	CASSMPGAQTLHF	TGTGCCAGTAGTATGCCGGGCGCCCAAACCCTCCACTTT
.	TRBV5-8	TRBJ2-1	.	CASSEGVSSYNEQFF	TGTGCCAGCAGCGAGGGTGTTAGCTCCTACAATGAGCAGTTCTTC
.	TRBV28	TRBJ1-1	.	CASSLWGTGSTEAFF	TGTGCCAGCAGTTTATGGGGAACGGGGAGCACTGAAGCTTTCTTT
.	TRBV27	TRBJ2-2	.	CASSYDGSELFF	TGTGCCAGCAGTTACGATGGAAGTGAGCTGTTTTTT
.	TRBV6-1	TRBJ2-7	once	CASSPLAYSYEQYF	TGTGCCAGCAGTCCTCTAGCGTACTCCTACGAGCAGTACTTC
.	TRBV4-3	TRBJ2-5	.	CASSPTGLGETQYF	TGCGCCAGCAGCCCTACAGGGCTGGGGGAGACCCAGTACTTC
.	TRBV11-2	TRBJ1-6	.	CASSLDRGTNSPLHF	TGTGCCAGCAGCTTAGATAGGGGGACTAATTCACCCCTCCACTTT
.	TRBV5-6	TRBJ2-1	.	CASSPGTANEQFF	TGTGCCAGCAGCCCAGGGACTGCCAATGAGCAGTTCTTC
.	TRBV5-5	TRBJ2-7	.	CASSLEGDSYEQYF	TGTGCCAGCAGCTTGGAGGGGGACTCCTACGAGCAGTACTTC